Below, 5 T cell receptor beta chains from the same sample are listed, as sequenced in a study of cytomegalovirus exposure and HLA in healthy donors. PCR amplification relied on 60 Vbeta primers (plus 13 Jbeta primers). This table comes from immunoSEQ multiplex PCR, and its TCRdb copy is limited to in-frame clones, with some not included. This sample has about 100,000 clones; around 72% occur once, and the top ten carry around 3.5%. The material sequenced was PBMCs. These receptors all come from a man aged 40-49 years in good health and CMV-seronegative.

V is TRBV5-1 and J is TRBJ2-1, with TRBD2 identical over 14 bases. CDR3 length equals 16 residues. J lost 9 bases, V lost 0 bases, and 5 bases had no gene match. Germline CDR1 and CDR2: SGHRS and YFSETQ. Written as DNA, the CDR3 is TGCGCCAGCAGCTTGGCCGGACTAGCGGGGGGAGGTGAGCAGTTCTTC. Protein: CASSLAGLAGGGEQFF.

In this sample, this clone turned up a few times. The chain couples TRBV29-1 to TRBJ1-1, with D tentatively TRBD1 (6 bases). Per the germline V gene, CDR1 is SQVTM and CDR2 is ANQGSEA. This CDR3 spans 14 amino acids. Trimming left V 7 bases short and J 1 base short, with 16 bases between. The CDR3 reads CSEPNRVGNTEAFF. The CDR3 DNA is TGCAGCGAACCCAACAGGGTGGGGAACACTGAAGCTTTCTTT.

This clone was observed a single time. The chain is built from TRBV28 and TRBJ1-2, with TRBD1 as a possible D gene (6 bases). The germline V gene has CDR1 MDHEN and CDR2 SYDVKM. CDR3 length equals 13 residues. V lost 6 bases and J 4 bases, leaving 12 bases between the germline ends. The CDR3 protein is CASRSGTSYGYTF. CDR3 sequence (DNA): TGTGCCAGCAGGTCCGGGACAAGCTATGGCTACACCTTC.

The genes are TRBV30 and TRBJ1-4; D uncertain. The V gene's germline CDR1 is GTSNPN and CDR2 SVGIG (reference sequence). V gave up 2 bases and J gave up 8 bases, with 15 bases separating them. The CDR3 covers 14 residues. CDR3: CAWSPSQLAEKLFF. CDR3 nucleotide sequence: TGTGCCTGGAGTCCGTCTCAGCTAGCAGAAAAACTGTTTTTT.

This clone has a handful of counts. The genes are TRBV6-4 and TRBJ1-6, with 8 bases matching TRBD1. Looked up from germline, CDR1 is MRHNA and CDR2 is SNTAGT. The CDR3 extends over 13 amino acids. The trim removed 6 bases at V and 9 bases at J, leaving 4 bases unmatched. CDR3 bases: TGTGCCAGCAGACAGGGGGAAGGTTCACCCCTCCACTTT. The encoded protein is CASRQGEGSPLHF.